This T cell receptor (beta chain) was observed in a study of cytomegalovirus exposure and HLA in healthy donors. Across the whole study: A prior study identified approximately 110 million unique TCR beta sequences from 180 million or so T cells. Unique TCRs from HLA-typed donors, about 78 million of them, were held in an early data release.

The CDR3 contains 13 residues. Germline assignment: CDR1 SQVTM and CDR2 ANQGSEA. Trimming left V 7 bases short and J 1 base short, with 13 bases between. Study results and limitations: The availability of immune exposure information extended only to CMV serostatus. Sequencing probably produced one cluster of sequence variants that were highly shared.

A remark on this clone: Its antigen is currently unknown.

PCR was performed using 60 Vbeta and 13 Jbeta primers. Using immunoSEQ multiplex PCR, the repertoire was profiled, and TCRdb retains in-frame clones only, with some absent. The sample shows 100,000 to 150,000 clones, approximately 86% of them seen only once. The sequenced sample was PBMCs. This TCR was sampled from a boy between 10 and 17 years old in good health and CMV-seronegative. This sequence joins TRBV29-1 and TRBJ1-1; weak D call: TRBD1 (6 bases). The CDR3 reads CSAGQFANTEAFF. The CDR3 DNA follows: TGCAGCGCCGGACAGTTCGCGAACACTGAAGCTTTCTTT.